The 23 T cell receptor beta chains in this list originate from one sample, sequenced in a study of early T cells in non-severe SARS-CoV-2 infection. In TCRdb, the 5' RACE reads were re-called with MiXCR into one record per CDR3 protein. The sample gives approximately 57,000 distinct CDR3 sequences, around 13% of which show up once; about 1.3% is in the top ten. The specimen sequenced was whole blood. Receptors originate from an adult who was a healthcare worker with PCR-confirmed SARS-CoV-2 infection or an uninfected control (not recorded which).

This chain connects TRBV12-3 or TRBV12-4 to TRBJ2-7, with 8 bases fitting TRBD2. J gave up 0 bases and V 5 bases, and 6 bases lay outside the gene matches. The CDR3 extends over 15 amino acids. CDR3 bases: TGTGCCAGCAGTCCCTCGGCGGGGGGCTCCTACGAGCAGTACTTC. Translation: CASSPSAGGSYEQYF.

The rearrangement joins TRBV20-1 to TRBJ2-5; the D is unclear. The CDR3 contains 17 residues. Trimming pared 5 bases from V and 5 bases from J, leaving 27 bases between. Germline V gene data show CDR1 as DFQATT and CDR2 as SNEGSKA (reference sequence). The CDR3 sequence is CSASAAVRPAVGETQYF. DNA for the CDR3: TGCAGTGCTTCGGCGGCTGTTCGGCCCGCCGTGGGGGAGACCCAGTACTTC.

The chain links TRBV10-3 to TRBJ2-5; maybe TRBD1 (7 bases). The germline V gene has CDR1 ENHRY and CDR2 SYGVKD. There are 15 residues in the CDR3. Trimming removed 6 bases at V and 9 bases at J, with 23 bases between. CDR3 bases: TGTGCCATCAGAGAGGGACAGACATTCTGCGGGGCCCAGTACTTC. It encodes CAIREGQTFCGAQYF.

This clonotype was counted ten times or more. The chain links TRBV24-1 to TRBJ1-1, with D tentatively TRBD1 (5 bases). This CDR3 comprises 16 residues. Looked up from germline, CDR1 is KGHDR and CDR2 is SFDVKD. Trimming pared 8 bases from V and 7 bases from J, leaving 25 bases between. This CDR3 reads CATIQRPGPGGREAFF. For the CDR3, the DNA is TGTGCCACCATTCAACGACCGGGACCAGGCGGACGTGAAGCTTTCTTT.

There are many counts of this clonotype. The V call is TRBV6-2 or TRBV6-3, the J call TRBJ2-1; D unresolved. The CDR3 covers 16 residues. Germline CDR1 MNHEY, CDR2 SVGEGT. V was clipped by 6 bases and J by 9 bases, with 24 bases between them. CDR3: CASRGSGQGLSGEQFF. CDR3 bases: TGTGCCAGCAGGGGGTCCGGTCAAGGGCTATCGGGTGAGCAGTTCTTC.

The chain has TRBV9 and TRBJ2-2; 7 nucleotides align to TRBD1. This CDR3 has 15 amino acids. CDR1 is SGDLS, CDR2 YYNGEE, per germline. The ends lost 3 bases at V and 2 bases at J; junction bases unmatched: 4. The CDR3 DNA follows: TGTGCCAGCAGCGACAGGGGAGTCAACACCGGGGAGCTGTTTTTT. Its protein product is CASSDRGVNTGELFF. The complete variable domain, with remaining parts taken from reference TRBV9 and TRBJ2-2, reads DSGVTQTPKHLITATGQRVTLRCSPRSGDLSVYWYQQSLDQGLQFLIQYYNGEERAKGNILERFSAQQFPDLHSELNLSSLELGDSALYFCASSDRGVNTGELFFGEGSRLTVL.

A note on this clonotype: Germline and junction disagree at one end, which may indicate a read error. This rearrangement joins TRBV7-7 to TRBJ2-1; D not certain. Germline CDR1 reads SSHAT; CDR2 reads FNYEAQ (reference sequence). This CDR3 has 15 amino acids. The CDR3 region has the DNA TGTGCTAGCAGCTTAAACCAGGCAGGCACGGGTGAGCAGTTCTTC. It codes for CASSLNQAGTGEQFF. The whole variable domain, filled in from reference TRBV7-7 and TRBJ2-1, reads GAGVSQSPRYKVTKRGQDVTLRCDPISSHATLYWYQQALGQGPEFLTYFNYEAQPDKSGLPSDRFSAERPEGSISTLTIQRTEQRDSAMYRCASSLNQAGTGEQFFGPGTRLTVL.

The chain links TRBV29-1 to TRBJ1-1; D gene unclear. V was trimmed by 6 bases and J by 1 base, leaving 12 bases between them. The germline V gene encodes CDR1 SQVTM and CDR2 ANQGSEA. The CDR3 contains 13 residues. The CDR3 nucleotides read TGCAGCGTGCTGGTCAGGAGGAACACTGAAGCTTTCTTT. Its protein product is CSVLVRRNTEAFF.

The chain uses TRBV2 and TRBJ2-2, with 9 nucleotides matching TRBD1. The CDR3 extends over 16 amino acids. Trimming cost V 5 bases and J 0 bases; bases outside gene matches: 4. Looked up from germline, CDR1 is SNHLY and CDR2 is FYNNEI. CDR3 residues: CASSKGQGPNTGELFF. The CDR3 bases are TGTGCCAGCAGTAAGGGACAGGGCCCGAACACCGGGGAGCTGTTTTTT. The entire variable domain, with the rest obtained from reference TRBV2 and TRBJ2-2, is as follows: EPEVTQTPSHQVTQMGQEVILRCVPISNHLYFYWYRQILGQKVEFLVSFYNNEISEKSEIFDDQFSVERPDGSNFTLKIRSTKLEDSAMYFCASSKGQGPNTGELFFGEGSRLTVL.

This clonotype was found a few times. CDR3: CASSYRPLDRATDTQYF. The CDR3 DNA reads TGTGCCAGCAGTTACCGGCCCCTGGACAGGGCCACAGATACGCAGTATTTT. J is TRBJ2-3 and V is TRBV6-2 or TRBV6-3; 8 bases fit TRBD1. The CDR3 is 17 amino acids. V lost 2 bases, J lost 2 bases, and 9 bases stayed unmatched. The germline V gene encodes CDR1 MNHEY and CDR2 SVGEGT.

The chain uses TRBV29-1 and TRBJ2-5; TRBD2 is a possible D gene (6 bases). The CDR3 loop spans 15 amino acids. V was pared by 5 bases and J by 5 bases, with 21 bases between. CDR1 is SQVTM and CDR2 is ANQGSEA in the germline V gene. The CDR3 reads CSVLKRPGTAETQYF. The CDR3 bases are TGCAGCGTTTTAAAACGACCCGGGACTGCTGAGACCCAGTACTTC.

This chain links TRBV12-3 or TRBV12-4 with TRBJ1-1; TRBD1 might be the D (5 bases). Trimming cost V 5 bases and J 4 bases, with 20 bases left between them. The length of the CDR3 is 16 residues. The CDR3 DNA reads as TGTGCCAGCAGTCCGCACACGGTCCCGGGGGGCACTGAAGCTTTCTTT. It codes for CASSPHTVPGGTEAFF.

The table lists this clonotype with a few counts. The J gene is TRBJ2-2, the V gene TRBV5-4; TRBD2 aligns across 10 bases. Germline loops: CDR1 SGHNT, CDR2 YYREEE (reference sequence). The CDR3 totals 16 residues. The junction had 7 bases not matched to a gene; V was cut back by 3 bases and J by 5 bases. The CDR3 spells CASSSGLADWTGELFF. Here the CDR3 DNA reads TGTGCCAGCAGCTCCGGACTAGCGGATTGGACCGGGGAGCTGTTTTTT. The full variable domain, in which reference TRBV5-4 and TRBJ2-2 provide the parts outside the CDR3, is ETGVTQSPTHLIKTRGQQVTLRCSSQSGHNTVSWYQQALGQGPQFIFQYYREEENGRGNFPPRFSGLQFPNYSSELNVNALELDDSALYLCASSSGLADWTGELFFGEGSRLTVL.

This clonotype has just a few counts. The chain carries TRBV3-1 and TRBJ2-7; TRBD1 agrees at 12 bases. The CDR3 contains 14 residues. Germline trimming cut 6 bases from V and 2 bases from J; bases unmatched to any gene: 2. Germline values: CDR1 LGHDT, CDR2 YNNKEL (reference sequence). The CDR3 protein is CASRGTGGPYEQYF. In nucleotides, the CDR3 is TGTGCCAGCAGAGGGACAGGGGGCCCCTACGAGCAGTACTTC.

As to this clonotype: A much larger clone differs from this one at a single base, so this may be a read error. The chain joins TRBV29-1 to TRBJ1-5; D remains unclear. The CDR3 loop spans 12 amino acids. Germline V gene data show CDR1 as SQVTM and CDR2 as ANQGSEA. V lost 5 bases, J lost 12 bases, and 17 bases lay in between. CDR3 region: CSVQVPGSIQHF. CDR3 in DNA: TGCAGCGTTCAAGTCCCCGGTTCGATCCAGCATTTT.

This clonotype occurred many times. J is TRBJ2-1 and V is TRBV6-2 or TRBV6-3, with 15 bases aligning to TRBD2. The CDR3 length is 15 residues. Germline CDR1 and CDR2: MNHEY and SVGEGT. V was clipped by 2 bases and J by 10 bases; unmatched bases: 3. CDR3 amino acids: CASSYGLAGGSEQFF. CDR3 in DNA: TGTGCCAGCAGTTACGGACTAGCGGGGGGGTCGGAGCAGTTCTTC.

The sample holds many counts of this clonotype. This chain connects TRBV4-1 to TRBJ1-5; unclear D gene. The CDR3 covers 15 residues. V lost 2 bases and J lost 4, with 12 bases in between. Germline V gene data show CDR1 as MGHRA and CDR2 as YSYEKL. The CDR3 loop is CASSQSGTENQPQHF. Written as DNA, the CDR3 is TGCGCCAGCAGCCAATCCGGCACAGAAAATCAGCCCCAGCATTTT.

The chain is built from TRBV6-2 or TRBV6-3 and TRBJ1-2; 7 nucleotides line up with TRBD1. The CDR3 is 14 residues long. Trimming removed 7 bases from V and 2 bases from J; junction bases left unmatched: 7. Per germline, CDR1 MNHEY and CDR2 SVGEGT. CDR3 protein: CASTKGQTNYGYTF. Here the CDR3 DNA reads TGTGCCAGCACCAAGGGACAGACGAACTATGGCTACACCTTC.

In DNA form, the CDR3 reads TGTGCCAGCAGCTTCAGGGGGGGCCAAGAGCAGTACTTC. Residues: CASSFRGGQEQYF. The rearrangement uses TRBV9 and TRBJ2-7, with D tentatively TRBD1 or TRBD2 (7 bases each). V lost 4 bases and J lost 7, with 15 bases in between. Germline V CDR1 and CDR2: SGDLS, YYNGEE. The CDR3 is 13 residues long.

This clonotype was picked up a small number of times. CDR3 loop: CASSLIGNTEAFF. The CDR3 DNA reads as TGTGCCAGCAGTTTAATCGGGAACACTGAAGCTTTCTTT. The chain is built from TRBV12-3 or TRBV12-4 and TRBJ1-1; D is undetermined. The CDR3 is made up of 13 amino acids. The germline V and J ends were trimmed by 2 bases and 1 base, with 5 bases remaining between them.

This clonotype was recorded many times. The chain couples TRBV4-1 to TRBJ1-1; a weak D match, TRBD1 (5 bases). The CDR3 runs 18 residues. Germline V gene data show CDR1 as MGHRA and CDR2 as YSYEKL. Trimming pared 2 bases from V and 1 base from J, leaving 20 bases between. The CDR3 region has the DNA TGCGCCAGCAGCCAAAAGGGGAAAGGACCTTTAGGGAACACTGAAGCTTTCTTT. Protein product: CASSQKGKGPLGNTEAFF.

This clonotype showed up many times. The chain has TRBV20-1 and TRBJ2-7; 7 bases agree with TRBD1. This CDR3 is 14 amino acids long. Germline CDR1 DFQATT, CDR2 SNEGSKA (reference sequence). J gave up 4 bases and V 6 bases, and 12 bases lay outside the gene matches. The CDR3: CSAPRGRVTYEQYF. The CDR3 DNA sequence: TGCAGTGCACCTAGGGGGCGGGTGACGTACGAGCAGTACTTC.

This clonotype has more than one count but fewer than ten. The chain is built from TRBV28 and TRBJ2-7; the D is unclear. Deletions cut 5 bases from V and 4 bases from J, with 9 bases between. CDR1 MDHEN and CDR2 SYDVKM come from the germline V gene. The CDR3 spans 12 residues. The CDR3 nucleotides are TGTGCCAGCAGTAAACAAGAATACGAGCAGTACTTC. Its protein product is CASSKQEYEQYF.